This TCR beta chain came from a study of CD8 T cells in Susac syndrome. Study background: Each patient with Susac syndrome, at the time of blood draw, was therapy-naive, on corticosteroids, or on intravenous immunoglobulin alone.

The CDR3 runs 15 residues. Germline V gene data show CDR1 as SGHVS and CDR2 as FQNEAQ. V lost 1 base to trimming and J lost 5 bases, with 14 bases between them. The RNA, about 0.5 to 1 ug, was put through reverse transcription using random hexamers. One entry per CDR3 protein, called by TCRdb with MiXCR from the immunoSEQ multiplex PCR reads. This table has over 130,000 distinct CDR3 sequences, 85% to 95% appearing once. This TCR derives from a human donor with Susac syndrome. The specimen sequenced was CD4+ T cells from PBMCs. V gene TRBV7-8 combines with J gene TRBJ1-1; D is perhaps TRBD1 (5 bases). This CDR3 reads CASSLVPGSVTEAFF. CDR3 in DNA: TGTGCCAGCAGCTTAGTTCCAGGGAGTGTGACTGAAGCTTTCTTT.